This T cell receptor (beta chain) is from a study of cytomegalovirus exposure and HLA in healthy donors. With 8 bases clipped from V and 4 bases from J, the junction kept 2 bases outside the gene matches. CDR1 and CDR2 from the germline V gene are MNHEY and SVGAGI. The CDR3 runs 12 residues. Researchers ran the PCR with 60 Vbeta and 13 Jbeta primers. Sequencing used immunoSEQ multiplex PCR; TCRdb keeps in-frame clones, though not all of them. The specimen's table records roughly 45,000 clones. The genes are TRBV6-5 and TRBJ2-3, with 8 bases identical to TRBD1. The TCR was taken from a young woman in good health and CMV-seronegative. Material for sequencing was PBMCs. The CDR3 protein is CASGQGPDTQYF. The CDR3 nucleotides read TGTGCCAGCGGACAGGGCCCAGATACGCAGTATTTT.